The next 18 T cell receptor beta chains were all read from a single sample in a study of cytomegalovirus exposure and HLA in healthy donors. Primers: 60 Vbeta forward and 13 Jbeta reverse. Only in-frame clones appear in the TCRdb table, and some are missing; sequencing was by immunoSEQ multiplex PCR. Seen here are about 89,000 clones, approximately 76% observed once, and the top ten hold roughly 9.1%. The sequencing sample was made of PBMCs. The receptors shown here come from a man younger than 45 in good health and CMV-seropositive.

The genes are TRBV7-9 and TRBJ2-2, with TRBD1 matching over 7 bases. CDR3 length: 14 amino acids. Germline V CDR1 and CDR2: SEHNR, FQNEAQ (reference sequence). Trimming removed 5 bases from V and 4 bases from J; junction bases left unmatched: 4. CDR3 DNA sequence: TGTGCCAGCAGCCAGGGGGTCGGCACCGGGGAGCTGTTTTTT. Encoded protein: CASSQGVGTGELFF.

The CDR3 DNA reads TGTGCCAGCAGCGCCTCGCGGGGCGGCTACAATGAGCAGTTCTTC. Translating gives CASSASRGGYNEQFF. V is TRBV7-6 and J is TRBJ2-1; a possible D gene is TRBD2 (6 bases). Trimming stripped 5 bases from V and 3 bases from J, with 14 bases between. Germline-derived CDR1 and CDR2 are SGHVS and FNYEAQ. CDR3 size: 15 residues.

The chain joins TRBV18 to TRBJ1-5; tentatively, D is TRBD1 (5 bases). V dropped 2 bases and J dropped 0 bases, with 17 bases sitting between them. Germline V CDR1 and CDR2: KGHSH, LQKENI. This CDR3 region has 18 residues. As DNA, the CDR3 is TGTGCCAGCTCACCAAGGCGGTTCGGGGGGAATAGCAATCAGCCCCAGCATTTT. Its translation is CASSPRRFGGNSNQPQHF.

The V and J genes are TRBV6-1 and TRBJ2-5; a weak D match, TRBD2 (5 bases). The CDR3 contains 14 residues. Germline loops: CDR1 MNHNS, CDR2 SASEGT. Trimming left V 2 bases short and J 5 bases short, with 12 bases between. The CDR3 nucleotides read TGTGCCAGCAGTGAAAGGTTAGCGAGGGAGACCCAGTACTTC. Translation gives CASSERLARETQYF.

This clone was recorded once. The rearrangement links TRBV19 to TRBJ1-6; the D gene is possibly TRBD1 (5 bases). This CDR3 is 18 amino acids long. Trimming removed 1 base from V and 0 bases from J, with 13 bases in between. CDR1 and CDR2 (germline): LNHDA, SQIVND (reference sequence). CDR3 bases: TGTGCCAGTAGTATAGGACAGATCGGGAGCTCCTATAATTCACCCCTCCACTTT. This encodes CASSIGQIGSSYNSPLHF.

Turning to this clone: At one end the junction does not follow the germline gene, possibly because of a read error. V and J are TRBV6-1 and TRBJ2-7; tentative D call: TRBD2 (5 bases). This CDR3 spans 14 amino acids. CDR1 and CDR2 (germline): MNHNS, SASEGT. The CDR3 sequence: CASSEWELSHEQYF. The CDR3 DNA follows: TGTGCCAGCAGTGAATGGGAGCTCTCCCACGAGCAGTACTTC.

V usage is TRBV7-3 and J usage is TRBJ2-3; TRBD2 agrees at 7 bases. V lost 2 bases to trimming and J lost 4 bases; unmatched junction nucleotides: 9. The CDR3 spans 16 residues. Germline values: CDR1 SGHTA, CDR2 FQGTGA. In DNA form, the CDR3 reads TGTGCCAGCAGCTTAGGTGGCGGGGGACGGGCAGATACGCAGTATTTT. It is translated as CASSLGGGGRADTQYF.

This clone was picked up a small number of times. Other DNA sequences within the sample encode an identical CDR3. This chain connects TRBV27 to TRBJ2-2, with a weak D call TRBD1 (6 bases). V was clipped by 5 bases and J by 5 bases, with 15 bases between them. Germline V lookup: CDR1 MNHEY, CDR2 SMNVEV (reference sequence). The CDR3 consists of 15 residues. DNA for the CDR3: TGTGCCAGCAGTCCAGACAGGCCGGGAACCGGGGAGCTGTTTTTT. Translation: CASSPDRPGTGELFF.

The CDR3 protein is CASTATGGNYGYTF. The CDR3 DNA sequence: TGTGCCAGCACCGCGACAGGGGGTAACTATGGCTACACCTTC. The chain recombines TRBV6-1 with TRBJ1-2, with 9 nucleotides matching TRBD1. J was trimmed by 1 base and V by 7 bases; bases with no gene match: 4. Germline V gene sequence: CDR1 MNHNS, CDR2 SASEGT. The CDR3 is 14 amino acids.

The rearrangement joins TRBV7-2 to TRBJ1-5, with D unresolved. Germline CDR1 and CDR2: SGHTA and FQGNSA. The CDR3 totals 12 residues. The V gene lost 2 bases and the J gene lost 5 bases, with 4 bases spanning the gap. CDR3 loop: CASSLLDQPQHF. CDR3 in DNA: TGTGCCAGCAGCTTACTAGATCAGCCCCAGCATTTT.

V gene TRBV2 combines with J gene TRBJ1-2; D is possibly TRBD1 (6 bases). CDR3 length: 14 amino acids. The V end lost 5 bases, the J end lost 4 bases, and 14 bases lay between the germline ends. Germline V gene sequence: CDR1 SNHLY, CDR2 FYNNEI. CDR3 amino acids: CASSSQGSLYGYTF. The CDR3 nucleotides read TGTGCCAGCAGTTCACAGGGATCCCTCTATGGCTACACCTTC.

The CDR3 DNA reads as TGTGCCAGCAGCTTAATTCTGGGGCAGGGATTATTTAATGAGCAGTTCTTC. Translation gives CASSLILGQGLFNEQFF. V gene TRBV11-2 combines with J gene TRBJ2-1; a possible D gene is TRBD1 (5 bases). The germline V gene has CDR1 SGHAT and CDR2 FQNNGV. The CDR3 sequence is 17 residues long. Trimming took 2 bases from V and 7 from J, leaving 21 bases between them.

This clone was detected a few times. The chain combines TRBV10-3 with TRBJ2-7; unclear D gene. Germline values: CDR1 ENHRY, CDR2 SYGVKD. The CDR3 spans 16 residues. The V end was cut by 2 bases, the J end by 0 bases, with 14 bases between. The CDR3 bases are TGTGCCATCAGTGAGAGAGAGAGGATTATCTCCTACGAGCAGTACTTC. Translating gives CAISERERIISYEQYF.

This CDR3 is CASSLGTTNIQYF. The CDR3 nucleotides read TGTGCCAGCAGCTTAGGCACTACGAACATTCAGTACTTC. The chain has TRBV7-9 and TRBJ2-4; no clear D. V was pared by 1 base and J by 7 bases, with 8 bases between. Germline CDR1 and CDR2: SEHNR and FQNEAQ (reference sequence). The CDR3 is 13 amino acids. Looking up the rest from reference TRBV7-9 and TRBJ2-4 gives the full variable domain: DTGVSQNPRHKITKRGQNVTFRCDPISEHNRLYWYRQTLGQGPEFLTYFQNEAQLEKSRLLSDRFSAERPKGSFSTLEIQRTEQGDSAMYLCASSLGTTNIQYFGAGTRLSVL.

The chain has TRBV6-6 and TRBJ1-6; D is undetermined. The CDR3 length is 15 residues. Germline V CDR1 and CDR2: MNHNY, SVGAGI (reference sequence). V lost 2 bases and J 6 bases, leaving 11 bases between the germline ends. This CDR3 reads CASSYGQAINSPLHF. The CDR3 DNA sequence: TGTGCCAGCAGTTACGGGCAGGCGATTAATTCACCCCTCCACTTT.

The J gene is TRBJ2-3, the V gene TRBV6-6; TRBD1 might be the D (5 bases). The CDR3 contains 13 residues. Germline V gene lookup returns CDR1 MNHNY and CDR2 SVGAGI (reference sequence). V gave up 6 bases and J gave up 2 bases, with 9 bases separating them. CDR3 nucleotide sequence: TGTGCCAGCAGAGGGGCCGCCACAGATACGCAGTATTTT. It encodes CASRGAATDTQYF.

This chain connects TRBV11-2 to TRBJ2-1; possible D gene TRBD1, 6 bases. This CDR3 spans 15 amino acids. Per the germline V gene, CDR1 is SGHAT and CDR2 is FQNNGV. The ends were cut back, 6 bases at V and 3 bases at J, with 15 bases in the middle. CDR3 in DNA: TGTGCCAGCAGGTTGACAGGATCCTACTACAATGAGCAGTTCTTC. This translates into CASRLTGSYYNEQFF.

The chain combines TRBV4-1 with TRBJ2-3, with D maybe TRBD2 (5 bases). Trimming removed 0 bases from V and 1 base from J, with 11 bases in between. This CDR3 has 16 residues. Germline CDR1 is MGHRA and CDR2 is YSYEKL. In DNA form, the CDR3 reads TGCGCCAGCAGCCAAGATTCAACTAGGGGCACAGATACGCAGTATTTT. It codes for CASSQDSTRGTDTQYF.